Listed below are T cell receptor beta chains from one sample, sequenced in a study of immune evolution from preneoplasia to lung adenocarcinoma. Sequencing used immunoSEQ multiplex PCR; TCRdb keeps in-frame clones, though not all of them. This sample has under 5,000 clones; over 65% occur once, and the top ten carry roughly 7.5%. Source material: FFPE adjacent normal lung tissue. The receptor source for this set is a person aged 55-80 years with lung adenocarcinoma. Both conserved end residues are part of each CDR3. Each record gives: J gene, clone size, D gene, V gene, CDR3 DNA, CDR3 protein. D genes are given only for firm matches. Not every row has a clone size; where given, it reads once, few, many or a size class.

j_call: TRBJ2-4; clone_size: large; d_call: NA; v_call: TRBV28; cdr3_nt: TGTGCCAGCAGTCCGGTTAGGGCTAGCGATACCAAAAACATTCAGTACTTC; cdr3_aa: CASSPVRASDTKNIQYF
j_call: TRBJ1-5; clone_size: few; d_call: NA; v_call: TRBV29-1; cdr3_nt: TGCAGCGTGGCGTCCGGGGGCGGTCAGCCCCAGCATTTT; cdr3_aa: CSVASGGGQPQHF
j_call: TRBJ2-7; clone_size: NA; d_call: TRBD2; v_call: TRBV11-2; cdr3_nt: TGTGCCAGCAGCTTAGGGGGACTAGCGGCCTCCTACGAGCAGTACTTC; cdr3_aa: CASSLGGLAASYEQYF
j_call: TRBJ2-3; clone_size: NA; d_call: TRBD2; v_call: TRBV18; cdr3_nt: TGTGCCAGCTCGCCGACTAGCGGGGCTAGCACAGATACGCAGTATTTT; cdr3_aa: CASSPTSGASTDTQYF
j_call: TRBJ1-1; clone_size: NA; d_call: NA; v_call: TRBV5-8; cdr3_nt: TGTGCCAGCACTCGTGAAGCTTTCTTT; cdr3_aa: CASTREAFF
j_call: TRBJ2-1; clone_size: few; d_call: TRBD2; v_call: TRBV11-2; cdr3_nt: TGTGCCAGCAGCTTGGCGCTAGCGGGAGGTTTTGAGCAGTTCTTC; cdr3_aa: CASSLALAGGFEQFF
j_call: TRBJ1-2; clone_size: NA; d_call: NA; v_call: TRBV28; cdr3_nt: TGTGCCAGCACCCTGATCGATGGAGGCTACACCTTC; cdr3_aa: CASTLIDGGYTF
j_call: TRBJ1-1; clone_size: NA; d_call: NA; v_call: TRBV5-1; cdr3_nt: TGCGCCAGCAGCTTAGGAGGGATGAACACTGAAGCTTTCTTT; cdr3_aa: CASSLGGMNTEAFF
j_call: TRBJ2-7; clone_size: NA; d_call: NA; v_call: TRBV29-1; cdr3_nt: TGCAGCGTTTTGAAGGACGGACAATACGAGCAGTACTTC; cdr3_aa: CSVLKDGQYEQYF
j_call: TRBJ1-1; clone_size: few; d_call: NA; v_call: TRBV19; cdr3_nt: TGTGCCAGTAGTACCGGCAGGCCGAACACTGAAGCTTTCTTT; cdr3_aa: CASSTGRPNTEAFF
j_call: TRBJ2-2; clone_size: NA; d_call: TRBD2; v_call: TRBV28; cdr3_nt: TGTGCCAGCGGACTAGCGGGAGGGTTTGGGTTGAGCACCGGGGAGCTGTTTTTT; cdr3_aa: CASGLAGGFGLSTGELFF
j_call: TRBJ1-2; clone_size: large; d_call: TRBD1; v_call: TRBV30; cdr3_nt: TGTGCCTGGACGAGAGGGGGCGAAGGCTATGGCTACACCTTC; cdr3_aa: CAWTRGGEGYGYTF
j_call: TRBJ2-3; clone_size: NA; d_call: NA; v_call: TRBV27; cdr3_nt: TGTGCCAGCAGGGACCGTTCTAGCACAGATACGCAGTATTTT; cdr3_aa: CASRDRSSTDTQYF
j_call: TRBJ2-7; clone_size: NA; d_call: NA; v_call: TRBV7-3; cdr3_nt: TGTGCCAGCAGCTTAGGCGGAGTAGGCGCCTACGAGCAGTACTTC; cdr3_aa: CASSLGGVGAYEQYF
j_call: TRBJ1-1; clone_size: NA; d_call: NA; v_call: TRBV7-9; cdr3_nt: TGTGCCAGCAGCTTCCAGGAGAACACTGAAGCTTTCTTT; cdr3_aa: CASSFQENTEAFF
j_call: TRBJ2-7; clone_size: NA; d_call: NA; v_call: TRBV28; cdr3_nt: TGTGCCAGCAGTTTTAGGTCGAGTCAGGACGAGCAGTACTTC; cdr3_aa: CASSFRSSQDEQYF
j_call: TRBJ2-3; clone_size: NA; d_call: TRBD1; v_call: TRBV2; cdr3_nt: TGTGCCAGCCGCCGGGGACGGACAGGCGCACTTTCCCTAAGGACAGATACGCAGTATTTT; cdr3_aa: CASRRGRTGALSLRTDTQYF
j_call: TRBJ2-7; clone_size: NA; d_call: NA; v_call: TRBV18; cdr3_nt: TGTGCCAGCTCACCACCGGACAATCCTAATTGGCAGTACTTC; cdr3_aa: CASSPPDNPNWQYF
j_call: TRBJ1-2; clone_size: large; d_call: NA; v_call: TRBV4-2; cdr3_nt: TGTGCCAGCAGCCAAGGCCAGGGGATGCCAAACTATGGCTACACCTTC; cdr3_aa: CASSQGQGMPNYGYTF
j_call: TRBJ1-2; clone_size: NA; d_call: NA; v_call: TRBV15; cdr3_nt: TGTGCCACCAGCACCACAGGGTATGGCTACACCTTC; cdr3_aa: CATSTTGYGYTF
j_call: TRBJ2-5; clone_size: few; d_call: TRBD2; v_call: TRBV5-1; cdr3_nt: TGCGCCAGCAGCTTAAAAGCGGGAGGAGGTGAGACCCAGTACTTC; cdr3_aa: CASSLKAGGGETQYF
j_call: TRBJ2-1; clone_size: NA; d_call: NA; v_call: TRBV2; cdr3_nt: TGTGCCAGCAGTATGGACACTGAGCAGTTCTTC; cdr3_aa: CASSMDTEQFF
j_call: TRBJ1-1; clone_size: NA; d_call: TRBD1; v_call: TRBV4-1; cdr3_nt: TGCGCCAGCAGCCCGGACAGGGGGCAGCGCACTGAAGCTTTCTTT; cdr3_aa: CASSPDRGQRTEAFF
j_call: TRBJ1-1; clone_size: NA; d_call: NA; v_call: TRBV2; cdr3_nt: TGTGCCAGCAGTGTGGGACTGAACACTGAAGCTTTCTTT; cdr3_aa: CASSVGLNTEAFF
j_call: TRBJ2-5; clone_size: NA; d_call: NA; v_call: TRBV10-3; cdr3_nt: TGTGCCATCAGTGAGTCAACGGGAGTCAAGACCCAGTACTTC; cdr3_aa: CAISESTGVKTQYF
j_call: TRBJ2-7; clone_size: NA; d_call: TRBD2; v_call: TRBV6-5; cdr3_nt: TGTGCCAGCAGTTCCACCGGGGGACTAGCGGGGGAGCAGTACTTC; cdr3_aa: CASSSTGGLAGEQYF
j_call: TRBJ2-7; clone_size: NA; d_call: NA; v_call: TRBV6-5; cdr3_nt: TGTGCCAGCAGTTACACCCGCGTCCTCCGCCACGAGCAGTACTTC; cdr3_aa: CASSYTRVLRHEQYF
j_call: TRBJ2-1; clone_size: NA; d_call: TRBD2; v_call: TRBV11-2; cdr3_nt: TGTGCCAGCAGCTTAGAGCTAGCGGAGGGGAATGAGCAGTTCTTC; cdr3_aa: CASSLELAEGNEQFF
j_call: TRBJ2-3; clone_size: NA; d_call: TRBD2; v_call: TRBV5-8; cdr3_nt: TGTGCCAGCAGCTTCTTCGCGGGGGGCACAGATACGCAGTATTTT; cdr3_aa: CASSFFAGGTDTQYF
j_call: TRBJ1-1; clone_size: NA; d_call: NA; v_call: TRBV2; cdr3_nt: TGTGCCACCCTAGGCGAATCGAACACTGAAGCTTTCTTT; cdr3_aa: CATLGESNTEAFF
j_call: TRBJ2-7; clone_size: NA; d_call: NA; v_call: TRBV4-1; cdr3_nt: TGCGCCAGCAGCCAAGATGGGGGCGCGAGCGGTTACGAGCAGTACTTC; cdr3_aa: CASSQDGGASGYEQYF
j_call: TRBJ2-2; clone_size: few; d_call: TRBD2; v_call: TRBV19; cdr3_nt: TGTGCCAGTAGCCTAGCGGGAGGCCCCACCGGGGAGCTGTTTTTT; cdr3_aa: CASSLAGGPTGELFF
j_call: TRBJ2-5; clone_size: NA; d_call: TRBD2; v_call: TRBV5-6; cdr3_nt: TGTGCCAGCAGCTTAGGGGCGGGAGTTGCCCAAGAGACCCAGTACTTC; cdr3_aa: CASSLGAGVAQETQYF
j_call: TRBJ2-1; clone_size: NA; d_call: TRBD1; v_call: TRBV27; cdr3_nt: TGTGCCACCTCCAGGGACGGGACAGCCTACAATGAGCAGTTCTTC; cdr3_aa: CATSRDGTAYNEQFF
j_call: TRBJ2-1; clone_size: NA; d_call: NA; v_call: TRBV11-3; cdr3_nt: TGTGCCAGCAGCTTAGGCTTGAGGGGAAATGAGCAGTTCTTC; cdr3_aa: CASSLGLRGNEQFF
j_call: TRBJ2-1; clone_size: NA; d_call: NA; v_call: TRBV4-1; cdr3_nt: TGCGCCAGCAGCCGTGAGGGGGTCGATGAGCAGTTCTTC; cdr3_aa: CASSREGVDEQFF
j_call: TRBJ2-7; clone_size: few; d_call: NA; v_call: TRBV28; cdr3_nt: TGTGCCAGCAGTCCCCCCGGTGTGGGCTCCTACGAGCAGTACTTC; cdr3_aa: CASSPPGVGSYEQYF
j_call: TRBJ2-7; clone_size: NA; d_call: TRBD2; v_call: TRBV28; cdr3_nt: TGTGCCAGCGGTACTGTCGGGACCGGGGGGTACGAGCAGTACTTC; cdr3_aa: CASGTVGTGGYEQYF
j_call: TRBJ2-2; clone_size: once; d_call: NA; v_call: TRBV5-1; cdr3_nt: TGCGCCAGCAGCCCCGGACAGACAAGATGGAACACCGGGGAGCTGTTTTTT; cdr3_aa: CASSPGQTRWNTGELFF
j_call: TRBJ2-1; clone_size: once; d_call: NA; v_call: TRBV11-2; cdr3_nt: TGTGCCAGCAGCCCTCTGAGGGCAGACAATGAGCAGTTCTTC; cdr3_aa: CASSPLRADNEQFF
j_call: TRBJ2-4; clone_size: NA; d_call: TRBD1; v_call: TRBV14; cdr3_nt: TGTGCCAGCAGCCGGGACAGTCTAGCCAAAAACATTCAGTACTTC; cdr3_aa: CASSRDSLAKNIQYF